This TCR beta chain appears in the sequencing data of a study of cytomegalovirus exposure and HLA in healthy donors. As to this clone: Its cognate antigen is unknown.

Study results and caveats: For cytomegalovirus status, the classifier reportedly gave diagnoses with high specificity and sensitivity.

Primers for the PCR totalled 60 Vbeta and 13 Jbeta. In the authors' workflow: Around 10 million of the roughly 80 million unique TCR beta chains counted in a later analysis were shared. Generated by immunoSEQ multiplex PCR, the TCRdb table keeps only in-frame clones and is missing some. V and J calls and clone size are given by that table; D and trimming were obtained from the DNA. The sample lists some 190,000 clones; 60% to 85% were seen once. V dropped 4 bases and J dropped 0 bases, with 7 bases sitting between them. Per germline, CDR1 SQVTM and CDR2 ANQGSEA. This CDR3 is 13 amino acids long. The source material was PBMCs. The V and J genes are TRBV29-1 and TRBJ2-1, with D possibly being TRBD2 (5 bases). The sequence was collected from a man younger than 35 in good health and CMV-seronegative. The CDR3 DNA is TGCAGCGTTGCGGGGTTCTCCTACAATGAGCAGTTCTTC. It is translated as CSVAGFSYNEQFF.